The source of this T cell receptor beta chain is a study of Ad26.COV2.S vaccination and SARS-CoV-2 variants (dated by TCRdb to the early 2020s). Context from the whole study: Donors in the vaccine arm were drawn from COV1001, a phase I-IIa trial of Ad26.COV2.S in healthy adults that was multicentre, randomized, double-blind and placebo-controlled. Ad26.COV2.S was administered intramuscularly at a dose of 5x10^10 or 1x10^11 viral particles, either as one shot or as two shots given 56 days apart. The specificity and breadth of SARS-CoV-2-reactive T cell receptors after Ad26.COV2.S vaccination were assessed by TCRbeta repertoire sequencing. The TCR-sequenced set comprised approximately 30 samples: some 20 Ad26.COV2.S vaccine recipients, 5 placebo recipients and 8 SARS-CoV-2 convalescent individuals. Participants in the trial were split at random into five groups of five each, receiving low-dose or high-dose Ad26.COV2.S once or twice, or else placebo on both occasions. Throughout the experiments and outcome assessment, investigators stayed blinded to trial group allocation. The paper's findings and limits, for the study overall: Comparing responses between vaccine doses or regimens was not something the study was powered to do. According to the authors, total T cell responses may have been underestimated by the TCR breadth and depth analyses. After vaccination, substantial breadth of spike-specific CD8+ and CD4+ T cell responses was reported. Higher spike-specific TCR breadth was observed in Ad26.COV2.S recipients than in placebo recipients (P = 0.0014). Vaccine and placebo recipients had similar non-spike TCR breadth, a finding consistent with the vaccine containing only spike.

Comments on this clone: Its antigen specificity is not known. An end of the junction differs from the germline gene, which may be a read error.

TCRbeta CDR3 regions were sequenced with the immunoSEQ Assay. After extraction, genomic DNA underwent amplification by bias-controlled multiplex PCR, followed by high-throughput sequencing. Per the original workflow: To quantify the absolute abundance of every unique TCRbeta CDR3 region, sequences were collapsed and filtered. T cell fraction was estimated by normalizing TCRbeta template counts to usable DNA, which was measured by amplifying reference genes present in all nucleated cells. Repertoire TCRs were annotated as SARS-CoV-2-specific by exact matching of V gene, CDR3 amino acid sequence and J gene to a known reactive TCR set. MIRA supplied the reference SARS-CoV-2 TCR set, which was filtered for enrichment in COVID-19-positive ImmuneCODE repertoires so that public or cross-reactive TCRs were removed. Using the MIRA antigens, annotated TCRs were further analysed by specific ORF or by position within an ORF. Depth was the summed frequency of annotated unique rearrangements, while breadth was defined as annotated unique rearrangements over total unique productive rearrangements. Group comparisons of TCR breadth used two-sided Wilcoxon rank-sum tests. TCRdb's version of the immuneACCESS table is confined to in-frame rearrangements and falls short of the full clone set. An unresolved V gene accounts for under half of the shortfall where checked; the remainder is of unknown origin. V and J calls and clone size are copied from that table; D and trimming were computed from the DNA. Across this sample there are about 250,000 clones, with around 87% seen only once. The ten largest clones represent about 3.5% of the sample.

The CDR3 has 14 amino acids, counting the end cysteine and phenylalanine. The DNA shown is the 42-base CDR3, in frame from base 1. The germline V gene sets CDR1 to SGHRS and CDR2 to YFSETQ. In the paper's terms, the treatment or condition label means: around 19 received Ad26.COV2.S at low or high dose, single or two shots; roughly five received placebo; per-sample allocation not given. For vaccine and placebo recipients, repertoires were sequenced using samples collected on day 63 after the first injection. Between 29 July and 7 August 2020, Cohort 1b enrolled approximately 26 adults aged 18-55 years at one site in Boston, USA. Ad26.COV2.S consisted of a replication-incompetent adenovirus type 26 vector by which a prefusion-stabilized SARS-CoV-2 spike protein from the original Wuhan strain was expressed.

The clonotype originates from a person between 18 and 59 years old who received the Ad26.COV2.S COVID-19 vaccine or a placebo. The specimen comprised peripheral blood, sampled in a trial of Ad26.COV2.S vaccine versus placebo. In this chain, TRBV5-1 is recombined with TRBJ2-3, with TRBD1 matching 9 junction bases. CDR3 loop: CASSFTGGTDTQYF. The sequenced DNA is TGCGCCAGCAGCTTCACAGGGGGCACCGATACGCAGTATTTT.